The T cell receptor (beta chain) under discussion was sequenced for a study of T cell responses to AZD1222 COVID-19 vaccine. Broader study findings: Most donors were white British and more were female, and clonal diversity was possibly underestimated.

This CDR3 contains 15 residues. V lost 6 bases and J lost 2, with 13 bases in between. Per germline, CDR1 KGHSH and CDR2 LQKENI. Of note for this clone: Its specificity is unknown.

The repertoire was sequenced with immunoSEQ multiplex PCR; TCRdb's copy has only in-frame clones and lacks some. The table lists about 110,000 clones, about 94% of them singletons. This sample comprised peripheral blood, obtained on day 0 of AZD1222 vaccination. The V call is TRBV18, the J call TRBJ2-2, with D perhaps matching TRBD2 (6 bases). This receptor was obtained from an adult in good health. CDR3 region: CASSRRDSNTGELFF. CDR3 sequence (DNA): TGTGCCAGCTCGCGCCGGGACTCCAACACCGGGGAGCTGTTTTTT.